Given below is one T cell receptor (beta chain) in context. This record comes from a study of control samples from healthy donors and cancer patients. The repertoire was sequenced with immunoSEQ multiplex PCR; TCRdb's copy has only in-frame clones and lacks some. The table includes around 150,000 clones, just under 95% detected once. The clonotype originates from a middle-aged woman in good health. The sample comprised blood.

The CDR3 sequence is CASSVDGTGGETQYF. CDR3 bases: TGTGCCAGCAGCGTAGACGGGACAGGGGGAGAGACCCAGTACTTC. The V gene is TRBV9, the J gene TRBJ2-5, with 11 bases that match TRBD1. This CDR3 region has 15 residues. Germline lookup yields CDR1 SGDLS and CDR2 YYNGEE. V shed 0 bases and J 4 bases; nucleotides not matched to a gene: 2.